A single sample is the source of the 14 T cell receptor beta chains below, sequenced in a study of T-cell reconstitution after alpha-beta-depleted transplantation in children (dated by TCRdb to the mid-2010s). The library was prepared using PCR. TCRdb records Illumina HiSeq 2500 as the sequencer. TCR library preparation used molecular barcoding, with unique molecular identifiers applied to normalize quantification of the TCRbeta repertoire. The raw public data were reprocessed by TCRdb itself: fastp quality trimming at Q25, MiXCR clonotype calling, in-frame beta chains only. Entries are consolidated by CDR3 protein sequence, retaining the most common genes and DNA. For this sample the table gives about 360,000 distinct CDR3 sequences, of which approximately 12% were detected only once. The biggest ten clones account for about 3.9% of the sample. Here the sequenced sample was PBMCs, taken from the stem cell graft. These receptors originate from a human donor who donated a stem cell graft to a child with Fanconi anemia.

In the case of this clonotype: Lacking the conserved final phenylalanine or tryptophan, this CDR3 likely reflects a read error. The rearrangement joins TRBV29-1 to TRBJ1-1, with a weak D call TRBD1 (5 bases). The germline V gene has CDR1 SQVTM and CDR2 ANQGSEA. The CDR3 sequence is 15 residues long. V dropped 1 base and J dropped 3 bases, with 15 bases sitting between them. In DNA, the CDR3 is TGCAGCGTTGAAGCTGGAGGGGAGGTGGACACTGAAGCTTTCTGT. Its translation: CSVEAGGEVDTEAFC.

This clonotype was observed a handful of times. The CDR3 loop is CASSTTTGRTDTQYF. CDR3 DNA: TGTGCCAGTAGTACGACGACAGGGCGCACAGATACGCAGTATTTT. The chain links TRBV19 to TRBJ2-3; TRBD1 matches 7 bases. V shed 4 bases and J 1 base; nucleotides not matched to a gene: 5. Germline CDR1 LNHDA, CDR2 SQIVND (reference sequence). This CDR3 region has 15 residues. Supplemented by reference TRBV19 and TRBJ2-3, the full variable domain reads DGGITQSPKYLFRKEGQNVTLSCEQNLNHDAMYWYRQDPGQGLRLIYYSQIVNDFQKGDIAEGYSVSREKKESFPLTVTSAQKNPTAFYLCASSTTTGRTDTQYFGPGTRLTVL.

The V gene is TRBV30, the J gene TRBJ1-5, with D possibly being TRBD1 (5 bases). V lost 2 bases and J lost 5, with 10 bases in between. Germline CDR1 and CDR2: GTSNPN and SVGIG (reference sequence). The CDR3 spans 13 residues. Here the CDR3 reads CAWSFGHDQPQHF. CDR3 coding DNA: TGTGCCTGGAGTTTTGGACACGATCAGCCCCAGCATTTT.

This clonotype was recorded once. The V and J genes are TRBV5-1 and TRBJ2-1; TRBD1 matches at 8 bases. The CDR3 sequence is 16 residues long. Trimming at V came to 1 base and at J to 6 bases, leaving 9 bases not matched to a gene. From germline, CDR1 is SGHRS and CDR2 YFSETQ. This CDR3 reads CASSLRTGRWANEQFF. The CDR3 DNA reads TGCGCCAGCAGCTTGAGGACAGGGAGATGGGCCAATGAGCAGTTCTTC.

The chain uses TRBV6-1 and TRBJ1-5; TRBD1 matches 9 bases. Germline V gene data show CDR1 as MNHNS and CDR2 as SASEGT. V trimming: 3 bases; J trimming: 2 bases; junction bases outside the gene matches: 2. The CDR3 covers 15 residues. The CDR3 here is CASSDRDRGNQPQHF. DNA for the CDR3: TGTGCCAGCAGTGATCGGGACAGGGGCAATCAGCCCCAGCATTTT.

This clonotype was recorded a few times. The chain combines TRBV3-1 with TRBJ1-4, with a tentative D call TRBD1 (6 bases). Germline V lookup: CDR1 LGHDT, CDR2 YNNKEL (reference sequence). The V and J ends lost 3 bases and 10 bases respectively, with 21 bases between them. There are 16 residues in the CDR3. The CDR3 sequence: CASSQSFGTNLLKLFF. CDR3 DNA sequence: TGTGCCAGCAGCCAGTCCTTTGGGACAAACTTATTAAAACTGTTTTTT.

The chain uses TRBV6-6 and TRBJ2-3; D unclear. CDR1 and CDR2 (germline): MNHNY, SVGAGI (reference sequence). The germline V and J ends were trimmed by 7 bases and 8 bases, with 10 bases remaining between them. The CDR3 contains 11 residues. The CDR3 region is CASNLDGTQYF. CDR3 bases: TGTGCCAGCAACCTAGACGGTACGCAGTATTTT.

This clonotype was picked up a small number of times. J is TRBJ2-7 and V is TRBV4-2, with 8 bases aligning to TRBD2. Germline V gene lookup returns CDR1 LGHNA and CDR2 YNFKEQ. V was clipped by 3 bases and J by 5 bases; unmatched bases: 3. The CDR3 has 13 residues. CDR3 coding DNA: TGTGCCAGCAGCCATGCGACTAGCGACGAGCAGTACTTC. Amino acids: CASSHATSDEQYF.

In this sample, this clonotype turned up many times. V gene TRBV5-6 combines with J gene TRBJ2-5; 7 nucleotides line up with TRBD1. CDR1 is SGHDT and CDR2 is YYEEEE in the germline V gene. The CDR3 contains 17 residues. Germline trimming cut 2 bases from V and 4 bases from J; bases unmatched to any gene: 14. The CDR3 coding sequence is TGTGCCAGCAGCTTTTTTTGGGGACAGAGTGTCTTAGAGACCCAGTACTTC. This translates into CASSFFWGQSVLETQYF.

This clonotype was detected ten times or more. The chain joins TRBV9 to TRBJ2-2, with D possibly matching TRBD2 (7 bases). CDR3 length: 16 residues. The germline CDR1 and CDR2 sequences are SGDLS and YYNGEE. V gave up 0 bases and J gave up 5 bases, with 14 bases separating them. The CDR3 sequence: CASSVVAGAGTGELFF. CDR3 bases: TGTGCCAGCAGCGTAGTTGCGGGGGCGGGGACCGGGGAGCTGTTTTTT.

In its sample, this clonotype was seen many times. The genes are TRBV5-1 and TRBJ2-2; 8 bases line up with TRBD2. With 0 bases clipped from V and 3 bases from J, the junction kept 1 base outside the gene matches. Germline CDR1 reads SGHRS; CDR2 reads YFSETQ. CDR3 length equals 15 residues. CDR3 loop: CASSLALADTGELFF. Written as DNA, the CDR3 is TGCGCCAGCAGCTTGGCACTAGCGGACACCGGGGAGCTGTTTTTT.

This clonotype was counted between two and nine times. The chain couples TRBV29-1 to TRBJ2-7; 8 positions match TRBD1. V lost 3 bases to trimming and J lost 5 bases; unmatched junction nucleotides: 12. The length of the CDR3 is 15 residues. The germline V gene has CDR1 SQVTM and CDR2 ANQGSEA. In nucleotides, the CDR3 is TGCAGCGTTGAGAAGACAGGGGTCCGTAGGAACGAGCAGTACTTC. This sequence encodes CSVEKTGVRRNEQYF.

There are a few counts of this clonotype. The chain recombines TRBV19 with TRBJ2-6; possibly TRBD1 for D (8 bases). Trimming took 5 bases from V and 1 from J, leaving 12 bases between them. The CDR3 has 16 amino acids. Germline V gene lookup returns CDR1 LNHDA and CDR2 SQIVND (reference sequence). The CDR3 here is CASSGRDRSGANVLTF. CDR3 nucleotide sequence: TGTGCCAGTAGTGGGAGGGACAGGTCTGGGGCCAACGTCCTGACTTTC.

The table lists this clonotype with many counts. The CDR3 is CASIPGQGVTDTQYF. The CDR3 nucleotides are TGTGCCAGTATACCGGGACAGGGGGTCACAGATACGCAGTATTTT. The V call is TRBV12-3 or TRBV12-4, the J call TRBJ2-3, with 11 nucleotides matching TRBD1. The CDR3 is 15 amino acids. V was clipped by 9 bases and J by 2 bases; unmatched bases: 7.